The present entry profiles one T cell receptor beta chain with its context. The team produced cDNA through 5'RACE using 10-nucleotide random UMIs. Over 190 million TCR-beta sequences from 15-18 subjects came out of each sequencing run. TCRdb re-derived calls from the 5' RACE reads in MiXCR, one entry per CDR3 protein. The data contain about 31,000 distinct CDR3 sequences, 10% to 15% of them singletons. The sample's time point: technical triplicate 2. About 1 million sorted CD4+ or CD8+ T cells made each library. This sample was taken from a study of neurological immune-mediated disorders. This receptor was identified in a female donor with HTLV-1-associated myelopathy (HAM/TSP). The sample taken for sequencing was CD4+ T cells from blood.

CDR3 sequence (DNA): TGTGCCAGCTCACCCTCCCGCGACAGCTATGGCTACACCTTC. It specifies CASSPSRDSYGYTF. The V and J genes are TRBV18 and TRBJ1-2, with D tentatively TRBD1 (5 bases). Germline-derived CDR1 and CDR2 are KGHSH and LQKENI. This CDR3 is built from 14 residues. V was pared by 3 bases and J by 4 bases, with 12 bases between.